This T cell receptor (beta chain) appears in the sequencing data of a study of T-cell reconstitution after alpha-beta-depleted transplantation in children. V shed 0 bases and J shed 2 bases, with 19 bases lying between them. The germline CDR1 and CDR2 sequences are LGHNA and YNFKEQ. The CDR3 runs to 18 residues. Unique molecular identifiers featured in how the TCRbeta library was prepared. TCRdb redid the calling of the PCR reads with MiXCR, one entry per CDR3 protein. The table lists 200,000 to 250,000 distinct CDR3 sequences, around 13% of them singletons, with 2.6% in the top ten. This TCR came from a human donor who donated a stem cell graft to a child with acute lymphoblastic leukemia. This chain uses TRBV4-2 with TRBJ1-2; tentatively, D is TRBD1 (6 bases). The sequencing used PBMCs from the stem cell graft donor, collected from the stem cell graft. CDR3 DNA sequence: TGTGCCAGCAGCCAAGATCCACAGGGAGGACAAAAAAACTATGGCTACACCTTC. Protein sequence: CASSQDPQGGQKNYGYTF.